This TCR beta chain derives from a study of OX40 agonist ivuxolimab in advanced cancers. About the study: The mean age was approximately 60 years, ranging from about 20 to 79, with under 90% of participants male.

Losses at the gene ends were 8 bases for V and 5 bases for J; bases not matched to a gene: 11. Germline V gives CDR1 MNHEY, CDR2 SMNVEV (reference sequence). The CDR3 runs to 16 residues. Clones were sequenced by immunoSEQ multiplex PCR, and TCRdb holds only the in-frame ones, with some missing. The sample contains 70,000 to 95,000 clones, 85% to 95% of which appear only once. About this clone itself: Its cognate antigen is unknown.

Individuals having autoimmune disease history or systemic immunosuppression were not enrolled. Study-level findings and limits: Mean expanded clone counts were higher in CD8+ than CD4+ T cells. The CD4+ and CD8+ T cells in the blood had expanded clonally by week 6 at 0.1 to 3.0 mg/kg.

The sequence came from an adult with an advanced solid tumor such as melanoma, head and neck, liver or kidney cancer. The starting material was CD4+ or CD8+ T cells sorted from blood, obtained in a trial of the OX40 agonist ivuxolimab. V and J are TRBV27 and TRBJ1-5; 11 bases are a match to TRBD1. CDR3 in amino acids: CASPGTGGRGDQPQHF. The CDR3 DNA follows: TGTGCCAGCCCCGGGACAGGGGGAAGAGGCGATCAGCCCCAGCATTTT.